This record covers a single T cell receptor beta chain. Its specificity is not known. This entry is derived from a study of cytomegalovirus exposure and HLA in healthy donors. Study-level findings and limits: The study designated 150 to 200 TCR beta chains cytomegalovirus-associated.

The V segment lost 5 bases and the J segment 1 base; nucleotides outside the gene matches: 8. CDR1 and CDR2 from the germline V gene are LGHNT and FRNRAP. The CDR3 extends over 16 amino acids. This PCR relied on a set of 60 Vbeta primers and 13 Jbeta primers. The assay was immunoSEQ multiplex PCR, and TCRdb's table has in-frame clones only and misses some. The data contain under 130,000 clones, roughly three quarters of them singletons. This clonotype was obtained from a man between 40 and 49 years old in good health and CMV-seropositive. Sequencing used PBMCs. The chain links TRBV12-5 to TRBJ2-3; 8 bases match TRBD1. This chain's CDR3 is CASGPPPGQGTDTQYF. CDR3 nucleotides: TGTGCTAGTGGTCCCCCCCCGGGACAGGGCACAGATACGCAGTATTTT.